This TCR beta chain was identified in a study of sequential checkpoint blockade in melanoma. Study details: Maintenance nivolumab came after either treatment sequence. Matched biopsies came pretreatment and at week 13 for some 22 patients.

Per the germline V gene, CDR1 is SGHNT and CDR2 is YENEEA. Deletions cut 3 bases from V and 0 bases from J, with 18 bases between. This CDR3 contains 18 residues. Only in-frame clones appear in the TCRdb table, and some are missing; sequencing was by immunoSEQ multiplex PCR. The sample lists approximately 2,500 clones; approximately 21% were seen once. By sample fraction, this clone is medium-sized. The treatment here: randomized to nivolumab then ipilimumab (arm A) or the reverse (arm B). The receptor was derived from a human donor with melanoma. This chain uses TRBV11-3 with TRBJ1-3, with a weak D call TRBD1 (6 bases). The specimen comprised tumor tissue (inferred from file names), sampled from a patient given nivolumab and ipilimumab in sequence. CDR3 nucleotide sequence: TGTGCCAGCAGCTTCATCTGGGGCACAGGGAGCTCTGGAAACACCATATATTTT. It encodes CASSFIWGTGSSGNTIYF.